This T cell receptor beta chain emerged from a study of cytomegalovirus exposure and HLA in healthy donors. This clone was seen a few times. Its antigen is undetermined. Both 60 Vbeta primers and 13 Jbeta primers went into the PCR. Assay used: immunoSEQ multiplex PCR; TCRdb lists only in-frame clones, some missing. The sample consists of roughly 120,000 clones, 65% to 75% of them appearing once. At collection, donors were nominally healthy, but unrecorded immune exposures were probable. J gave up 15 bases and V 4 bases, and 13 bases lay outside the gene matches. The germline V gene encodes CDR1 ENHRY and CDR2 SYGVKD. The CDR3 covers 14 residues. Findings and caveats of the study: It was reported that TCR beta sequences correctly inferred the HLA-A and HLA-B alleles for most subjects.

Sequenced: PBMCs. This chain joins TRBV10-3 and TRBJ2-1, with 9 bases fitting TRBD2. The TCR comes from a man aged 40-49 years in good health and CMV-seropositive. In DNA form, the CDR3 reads TGTGCCATCAGTGGACTCGGAGCGGGGGGCCTTTTGTTCTTC. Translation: CAISGLGAGGLLFF.